The source of this T cell receptor beta chain is a study of blood T cells in healthy people across ages. Study-wide results and caveats: Lack of knowledge of donor CMV status possibly confounded expanded clonotype changes. Observed TCR beta diversity showed a strong correlation with the percentage of naive T cells as measured by flow cytometry. It was not possible, with unsorted PBMCs, to conclusively compare naive and antigen-experienced cells. Per million T cells, TCR beta diversity dropped about linearly as age rose.

This clonotype was detected a few times. The antigen is unknown. It was with a sample-barcoded 5' primer and a J-beta primer mix that a second PCR of roughly 6 to 12 cycles was run. TCRdb redid the calling of the 5' RACE reads with MiXCR, one entry per CDR3 protein. Of 550,000 to 600,000 distinct CDR3 sequences in the sample, 40% to 50% were seen once. Germline CDR1 reads MNHEY; CDR2 reads SVGAGI. The V end lost 2 bases, the J end lost 2 bases, and 9 bases lay between the germline ends. CDR3 length equals 14 residues. The source of this sequence is a man aged 80 or over in good health. This chain uses TRBV6-5 with TRBJ2-5, with D unclear. The specimen sequenced was blood. Written as DNA, the CDR3 is TGTGCCAGCAGTTACCAAGGGTTTCAAGAGACCCAGTACTTC. Translated: CASSYQGFQETQYF.